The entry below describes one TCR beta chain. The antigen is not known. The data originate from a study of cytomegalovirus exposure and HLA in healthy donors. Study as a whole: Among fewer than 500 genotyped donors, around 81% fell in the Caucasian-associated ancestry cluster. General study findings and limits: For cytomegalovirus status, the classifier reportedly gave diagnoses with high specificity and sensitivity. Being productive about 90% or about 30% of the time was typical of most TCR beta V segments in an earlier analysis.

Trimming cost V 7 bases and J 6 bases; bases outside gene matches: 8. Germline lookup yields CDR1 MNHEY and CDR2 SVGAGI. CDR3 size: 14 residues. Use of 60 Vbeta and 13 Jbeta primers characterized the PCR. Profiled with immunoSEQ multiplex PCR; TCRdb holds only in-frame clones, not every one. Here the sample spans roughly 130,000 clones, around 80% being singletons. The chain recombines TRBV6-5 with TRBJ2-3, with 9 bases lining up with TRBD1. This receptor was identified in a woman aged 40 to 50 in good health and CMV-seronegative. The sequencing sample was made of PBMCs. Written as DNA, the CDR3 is TGTGCCAGCAAACAGGGGGCTTCTTCGGATACGCAGTATTTT. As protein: CASKQGASSDTQYF.